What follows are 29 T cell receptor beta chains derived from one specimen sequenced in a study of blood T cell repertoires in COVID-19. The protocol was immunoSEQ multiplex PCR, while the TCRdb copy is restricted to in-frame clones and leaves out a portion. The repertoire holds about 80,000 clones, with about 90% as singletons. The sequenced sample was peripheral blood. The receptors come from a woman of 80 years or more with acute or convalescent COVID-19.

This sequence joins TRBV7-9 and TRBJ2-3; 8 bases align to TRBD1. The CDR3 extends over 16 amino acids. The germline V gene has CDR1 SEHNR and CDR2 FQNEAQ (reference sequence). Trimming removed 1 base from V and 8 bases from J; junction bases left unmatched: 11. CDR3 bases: TGTGCCAGCAGCTTAGGGGAGGACAGGGAACGTGGTACGCAGTATTTT. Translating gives CASSLGEDRERGTQYF.

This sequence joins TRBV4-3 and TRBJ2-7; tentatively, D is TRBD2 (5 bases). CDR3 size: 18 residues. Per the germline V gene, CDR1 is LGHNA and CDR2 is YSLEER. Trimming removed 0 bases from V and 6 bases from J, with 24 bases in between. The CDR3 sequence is CASSQDRRSAEKIPEQYF. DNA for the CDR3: TGCGCCAGCAGCCAAGATCGGAGGTCGGCAGAAAAAATCCCCGAGCAGTACTTC.

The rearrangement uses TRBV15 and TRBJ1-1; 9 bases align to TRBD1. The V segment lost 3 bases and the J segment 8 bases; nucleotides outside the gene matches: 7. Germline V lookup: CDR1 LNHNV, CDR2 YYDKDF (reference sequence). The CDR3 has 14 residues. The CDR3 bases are TGTGCCACCAGCAGCCCCCTCGACAGGGGGGAAGCTTTCTTT. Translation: CATSSPLDRGEAFF.

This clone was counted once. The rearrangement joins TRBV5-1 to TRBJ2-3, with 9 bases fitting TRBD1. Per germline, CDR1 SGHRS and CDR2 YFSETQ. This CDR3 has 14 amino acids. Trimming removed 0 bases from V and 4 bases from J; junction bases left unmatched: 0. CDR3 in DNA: TGCGCCAGCAGCTTGGGGACAGGGGCAGATACGCAGTATTTT. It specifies CASSLGTGADTQYF.

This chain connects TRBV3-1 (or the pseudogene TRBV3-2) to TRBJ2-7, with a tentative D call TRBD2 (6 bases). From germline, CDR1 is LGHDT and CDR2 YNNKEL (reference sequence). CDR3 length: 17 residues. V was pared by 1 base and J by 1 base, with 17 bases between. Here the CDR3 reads CASSQVPGVARSYEQYF. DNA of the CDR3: TGTGCCAGCAGCCAAGTCCCGGGGGTAGCGCGGTCCTACGAGCAGTACTTC.

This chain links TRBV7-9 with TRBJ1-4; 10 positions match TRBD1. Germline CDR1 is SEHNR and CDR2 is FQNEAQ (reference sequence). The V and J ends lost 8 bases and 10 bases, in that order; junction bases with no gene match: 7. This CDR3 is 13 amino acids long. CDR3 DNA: TGTGCCAGCTACGGGACAGGGGCTAGAAAACTGTTTTTT. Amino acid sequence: CASYGTGARKLFF.

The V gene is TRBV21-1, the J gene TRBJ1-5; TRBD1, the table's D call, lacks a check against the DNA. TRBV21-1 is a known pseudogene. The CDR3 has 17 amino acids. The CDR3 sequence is CASTRDREVSSNQPQHF. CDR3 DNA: TGTGCCAGCACCCGGGACAGGGAGGTTTCGAGCAATCAGCCCCAGCATTTT.

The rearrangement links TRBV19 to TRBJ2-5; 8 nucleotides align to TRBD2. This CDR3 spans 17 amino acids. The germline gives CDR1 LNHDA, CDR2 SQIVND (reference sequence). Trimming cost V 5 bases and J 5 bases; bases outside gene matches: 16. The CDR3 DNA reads TGTGCCAGTAGTCGTCCCCGGGGGGGCCAAAATGTTGAGACCCAGTACTTC. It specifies CASSRPRGGQNVETQYF.

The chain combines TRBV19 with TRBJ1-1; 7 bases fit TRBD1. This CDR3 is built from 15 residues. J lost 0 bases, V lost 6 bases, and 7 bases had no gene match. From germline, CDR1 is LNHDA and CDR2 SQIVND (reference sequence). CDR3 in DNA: TGTGCCAGTAGAGGAAAGGGGGCAGTGAACACTGAAGCTTTCTTT. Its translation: CASRGKGAVNTEAFF.

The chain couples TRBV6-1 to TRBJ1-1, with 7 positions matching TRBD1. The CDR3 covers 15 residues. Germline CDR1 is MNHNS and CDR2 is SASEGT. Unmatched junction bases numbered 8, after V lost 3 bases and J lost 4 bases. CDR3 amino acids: CASSDPTGFITEAFF. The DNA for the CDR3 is TGTGCCAGCAGTGATCCGACAGGGTTTATCACTGAAGCTTTCTTT.

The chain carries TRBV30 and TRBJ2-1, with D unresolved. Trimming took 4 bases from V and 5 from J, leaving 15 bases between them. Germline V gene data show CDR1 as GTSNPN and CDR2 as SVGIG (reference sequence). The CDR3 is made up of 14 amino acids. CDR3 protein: CAWTPGLVDNEQFF. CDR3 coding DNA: TGTGCCTGGACCCCGGGTTTGGTGGACAATGAGCAGTTCTTC.

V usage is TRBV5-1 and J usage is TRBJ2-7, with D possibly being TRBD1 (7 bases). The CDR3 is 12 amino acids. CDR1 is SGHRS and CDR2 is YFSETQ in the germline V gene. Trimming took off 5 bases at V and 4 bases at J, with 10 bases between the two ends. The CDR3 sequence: CASREGAYEQYF. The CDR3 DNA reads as TGCGCCAGCAGGGAGGGGGCGTACGAGCAGTACTTC.

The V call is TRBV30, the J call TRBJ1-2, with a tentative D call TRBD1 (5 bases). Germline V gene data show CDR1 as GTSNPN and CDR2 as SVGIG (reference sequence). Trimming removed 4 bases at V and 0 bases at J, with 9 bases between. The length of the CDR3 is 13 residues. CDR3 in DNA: TGTGCCTGGATTACGACAGCTAACTATGGCTACACCTTC. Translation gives CAWITTANYGYTF.

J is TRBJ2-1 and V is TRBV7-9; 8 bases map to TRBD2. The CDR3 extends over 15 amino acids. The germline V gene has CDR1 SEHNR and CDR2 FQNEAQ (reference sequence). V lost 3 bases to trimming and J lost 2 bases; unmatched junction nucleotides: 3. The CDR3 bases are TGTGCCAGCAGCTTCCTAGCGGGTGCCTACAATGAGCAGTTCTTC. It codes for CASSFLAGAYNEQFF.

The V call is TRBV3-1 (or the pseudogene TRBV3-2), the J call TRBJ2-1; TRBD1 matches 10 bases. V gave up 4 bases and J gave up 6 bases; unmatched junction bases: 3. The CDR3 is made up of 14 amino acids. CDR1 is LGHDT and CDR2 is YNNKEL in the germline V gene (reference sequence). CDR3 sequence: CASSPWTGGNEQFF. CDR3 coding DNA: TGTGCCAGCAGCCCCTGGACAGGGGGCAATGAGCAGTTCTTC.

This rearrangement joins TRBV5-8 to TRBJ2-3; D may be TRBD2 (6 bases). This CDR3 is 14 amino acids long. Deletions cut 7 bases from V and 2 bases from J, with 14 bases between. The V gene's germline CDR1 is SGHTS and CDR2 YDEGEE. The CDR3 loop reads CASPGLLATDTQYF. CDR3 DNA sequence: TGTGCCAGCCCGGGACTCTTAGCCACAGATACGCAGTATTTT.

The CDR3 region has the DNA TGTGCCAGCAACGCAGAGGGACTAGCGGGGAACCCCTACAATGAGCAGTTCTTC. It translates to CASNAEGLAGNPYNEQFF. The rearrangement joins TRBV7-9 to TRBJ2-1, with TRBD2 matching 13 bases. The V gene's germline CDR1 is SEHNR and CDR2 FQNEAQ (reference sequence). The CDR3 runs 18 residues. Germline trimming cut 7 bases from V and 2 bases from J; bases unmatched to any gene: 11. The full variable domain, in which reference TRBV7-9 and TRBJ2-1 provide the parts outside the CDR3, is DTGVSQNPRHKITKRGQNVTFRCDPISEHNRLYWYRQTLGQGPEFLTYFQNEAQLEKSRLLSDRFSAERPKGSFSTLEIQRTEQGDSAMYLCASNAEGLAGNPYNEQFFGPGTRLTVL.

The CDR3: CASTLRSPGGETQYF. The CDR3 DNA follows: TGTGCCAGCACTCTAAGGAGCCCCGGAGGAGAGACCCAGTACTTC. The gene calls are TRBV6-5 and TRBJ2-5; possible D gene TRBD2, 5 bases. In germline, CDR1 is MNHEY, CDR2 SVGAGI. This CDR3 has 15 residues. V was clipped by 7 bases and J by 4 bases, with 19 bases between them.

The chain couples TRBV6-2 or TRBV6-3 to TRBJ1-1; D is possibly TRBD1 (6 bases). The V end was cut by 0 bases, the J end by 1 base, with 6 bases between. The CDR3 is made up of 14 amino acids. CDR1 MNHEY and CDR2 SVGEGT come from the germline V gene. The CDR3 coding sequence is TGTGCCAGCAGTTACTCAGGGGGGAACACTGAAGCTTTCTTT. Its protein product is CASSYSGGNTEAFF.

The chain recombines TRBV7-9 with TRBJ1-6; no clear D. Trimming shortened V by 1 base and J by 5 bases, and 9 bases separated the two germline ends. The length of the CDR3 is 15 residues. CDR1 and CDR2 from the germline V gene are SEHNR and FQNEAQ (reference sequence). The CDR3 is CASSLGRANNSPLHF. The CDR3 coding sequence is TGTGCCAGCAGCTTAGGGAGGGCGAATAATTCACCCCTCCACTTT.

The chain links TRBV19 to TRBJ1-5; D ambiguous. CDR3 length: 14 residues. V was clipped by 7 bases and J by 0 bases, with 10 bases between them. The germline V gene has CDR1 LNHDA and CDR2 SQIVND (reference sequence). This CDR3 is CASNSYSSNQPQHF. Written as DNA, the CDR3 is TGTGCCAGTAACAGCTACTCTAGCAATCAGCCCCAGCATTTT.

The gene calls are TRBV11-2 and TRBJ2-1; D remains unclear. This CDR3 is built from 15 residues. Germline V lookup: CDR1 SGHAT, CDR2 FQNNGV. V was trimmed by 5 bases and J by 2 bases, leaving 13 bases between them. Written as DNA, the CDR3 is TGTGCCAGCAGCCCCCGAACTCCAACCTACAATGAGCAGTTCTTC. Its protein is CASSPRTPTYNEQFF.

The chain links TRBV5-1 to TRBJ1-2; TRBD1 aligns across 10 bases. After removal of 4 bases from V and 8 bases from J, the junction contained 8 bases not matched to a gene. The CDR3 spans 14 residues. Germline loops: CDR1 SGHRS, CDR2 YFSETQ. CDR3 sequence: CASSLSGQGYGYTF. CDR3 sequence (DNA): TGCGCCAGCAGCCTCTCGGGACAGGGGTACGGCTACACCTTC.

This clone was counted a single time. CDR3: CASKMGQGGTGELFF. The CDR3 bases are TGTGCCAGCAAGATGGGACAGGGGGGCACCGGGGAGCTGTTTTTT. The chain is built from TRBV6-6 and TRBJ2-2; TRBD1 aligns across 11 bases. Germline CDR1 reads MNHNY; CDR2 reads SVGAGI (reference sequence). This CDR3 contains 15 residues. V was pared by 7 bases and J by 4 bases, with 5 bases of the junction left unmatched.

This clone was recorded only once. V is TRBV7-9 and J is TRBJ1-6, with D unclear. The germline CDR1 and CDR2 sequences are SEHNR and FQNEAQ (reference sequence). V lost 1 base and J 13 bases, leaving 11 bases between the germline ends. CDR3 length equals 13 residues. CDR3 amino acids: CASSLEPESPLHF. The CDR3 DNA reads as TGTGCCAGCAGCTTAGAGCCCGAAAGTCCCCTCCACTTT.

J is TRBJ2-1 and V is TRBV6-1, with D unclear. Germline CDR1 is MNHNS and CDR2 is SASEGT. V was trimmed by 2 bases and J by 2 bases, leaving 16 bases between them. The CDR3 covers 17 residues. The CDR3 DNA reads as TGTGCCAGCAGTGAAATGACCGCGCTAGACCCCTACAATGAGCAGTTCTTC. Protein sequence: CASSEMTALDPYNEQFF.

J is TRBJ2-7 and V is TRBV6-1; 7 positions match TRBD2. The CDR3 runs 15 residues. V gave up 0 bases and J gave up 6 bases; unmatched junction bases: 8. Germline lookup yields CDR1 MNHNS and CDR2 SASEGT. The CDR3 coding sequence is TGTGCCAGCAGTGAAGCAGGGAGGGAACGGAGCGAGCAGTACTTC. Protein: CASSEAGRERSEQYF.

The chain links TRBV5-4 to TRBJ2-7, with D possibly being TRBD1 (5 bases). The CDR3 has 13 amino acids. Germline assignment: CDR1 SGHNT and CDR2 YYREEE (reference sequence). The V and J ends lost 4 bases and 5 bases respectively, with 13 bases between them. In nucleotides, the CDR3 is TGTGCCAGCAGCCTACCTCAGGGTGACGAGCAGTACTTC. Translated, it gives CASSLPQGDEQYF.

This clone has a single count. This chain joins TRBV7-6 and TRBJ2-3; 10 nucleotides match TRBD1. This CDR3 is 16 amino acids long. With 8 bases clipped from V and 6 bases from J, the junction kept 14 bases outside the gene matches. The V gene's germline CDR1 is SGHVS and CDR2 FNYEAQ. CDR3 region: CASGAARTGGVDTQYF. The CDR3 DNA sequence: TGTGCCAGCGGGGCCGCCCGGACAGGGGGTGTCGATACGCAGTATTTT.